Reported below is one T cell receptor (beta chain). Its antigen is undetermined. CDR3 length: 13 residues. Germline assignment: CDR1 LNHDA and CDR2 SQIVND (reference sequence). Deletions cut 6 bases from V and 5 bases from J, with 13 bases between. This sample was taken from a study of a mutant IDH1 vaccine in newly diagnosed glioma. Study in general: There were 62.5% males and around 40% females among treated patients, whose mean age was approximately 38 years. Previous care, which was radiotherapy, temozolomide, or both, most often involved both. Broader study findings: Variations in leading peripheral T cell clonotypes appeared to have no connection with pseudoprogression.

Profiled with immunoSEQ multiplex PCR; TCRdb holds only in-frame clones, not every one. The sample comprises roughly 86,000 clones, about 82% of which are singletons, and roughly 6.9% rests with the top ten. Indicated time point: baseline, week 1 (first vaccination visit). The treatment here: pre-vaccination baseline after standard-of-care therapy. The donor cohort comprised cases of new WHO grade 3 or 4 IDH1-mutant, ATRX-lost astrocytoma. This chain joins TRBV19 and TRBJ2-5; D gene unclear. The TCR sequence derives from a man aged 40-55 years with glioma. Specimen: PBMCs, collected from a glioma patient treated with radiotherapy, temozolomide or both. For the CDR3, the DNA is TGTGCCAGTAGCCTCACGGGTTTGGAGACCCAGTACTTC. Translated: CASSLTGLETQYF. Combining the CDR3 with reference TRBV19 and TRBJ2-5 gives the whole variable domain DGGITQSPKYLFRKEGQNVTLSCEQNLNHDAMYWYRQDPGQGLRLIYYSQIVNDFQKGDIAEGYSVSREKKESFPLTVTSAQKNPTAFYLCASSLTGLETQYFGPGTRLLVL.